The rows below give T cell receptor beta chains drawn from one sample of a study of early T cells in non-severe SARS-CoV-2 infection. Each CDR3 protein is one row after TCRdb ran MiXCR on the 5' RACE reads. The sample lists around 71,000 distinct CDR3 sequences; about 9% were seen once. The material was whole blood, obtained at baseline. The receptors stem from an adult who was a healthcare worker with PCR-confirmed SARS-CoV-2 infection or an uninfected control (not recorded which). CDR3s include the opening cysteine and the closing phenylalanine or tryptophan. Each record gives: CDR3 DNA, CDR3 protein, CDR3 length, D gene, J gene, clone size, V gene. D genes are given only for firm matches. Only part of the rows carry a size: once, few, many, or a class if the clone is expanded.

TGTGCCAGCAGTATACTAGCGGGAGGTCAGGATGAGCAGTTCTTC,CASSILAGGQDEQFF,15,TRBD2,TRBJ2-1,few,TRBV6-2/TRBV6-3
TGTGCCAGCAGCTTTACCCGCGGACAGGAGCAGTTCTTC,CASSFTRGQEQFF,13,NA,TRBJ2-1,many,TRBV7-7
TGTGCCTGCAGCTTAACTAGCGGGATGGCAGATACGCAGTATTTT,CACSLTSGMADTQYF,15,TRBD2,TRBJ2-3,NA,TRBV11-1
TGCAGTGCTAGAAAGACAGGTGTCGAATTCCGCACCGGGGAGCTGTTTTTT,CSARKTGVEFRTGELFF,17,NA,TRBJ2-2,few,TRBV20-1
TGTGCCAGCAGTTTACACGTGCGACCCAAAAACATTCAGTACTTC,CASSLHVRPKNIQYF,15,NA,TRBJ2-4,few,TRBV28
TGTGCCTGGACCCGGACAGCAATATCCTACGAGCAGTACTTC,CAWTRTAISYEQYF,14,NA,TRBJ2-7,NA,TRBV30
TGCAGCGTTGAATCCCTGCAGAGCGAGCAGTACTTC,CSVESLQSEQYF,12,NA,TRBJ2-7,NA,TRBV29-1
TGTGCCAGCAGCTGGGATTCGGGGATCACAGATACGCAGTATTTT,CASSWDSGITDTQYF,15,NA,TRBJ2-3,NA,TRBV6-5
TGTGCCAGCAGTTTATGGGCGGGAATTAGCACAGATACGCAGTATTTT,CASSLWAGISTDTQYF,16,NA,TRBJ2-3,many,TRBV28
TGTGCCACAAAGAAGGGAGAACTGGCGAACACCGGGGAGCTGTTTTTT,CATKKGELANTGELFF,16,NA,TRBJ2-2,NA,TRBV3-1
TGTGCCAGCAGTCAAGCGGGGTTGCAGTTCTTC,CASSQAGLQFF,11,TRBD2,TRBJ2-1,few,TRBV6-2/TRBV6-3
TGTGCCAGCAGCCTGCGGGCCGCAATAGCCAAAAACATTCAGTACTTC,CASSLRAAIAKNIQYF,16,NA,TRBJ2-4,few,TRBV7-2
TGTGCCAGCAGTCGGACAGGGACGGAGGGCCACGAGCAGTACTTC,CASSRTGTEGHEQYF,15,TRBD1,TRBJ2-7,few,TRBV28
TGTGCCAGCAGTTACCCCCCTAATCAGCCCCAGCATTTT,CASSYPPNQPQHF,13,NA,TRBJ1-5,many,TRBV6-2/TRBV6-3
TGTGCCAGCAGTCCCGGACTAGCGGGAAAGGAGGAGACCCAGTACTTC,CASSPGLAGKEETQYF,16,TRBD2,TRBJ2-5,many,TRBV28
TGTGCCAGCAGCGTAGGCTCTGGGACACTCTCCTACGAGCAGTACTTC,CASSVGSGTLSYEQYF,16,NA,TRBJ2-7,NA,TRBV9
TGTGCCAGCAGATTCCCAGGGGCTGAAGTTTTCTTT,CASRFPGAEVFF,12,NA,TRBJ1-1,NA,TRBV6-6
TGCAGTGGTAGACGACTAGCGGGAGGAAGTGAGCAGTTCTTC,CSGRRLAGGSEQFF,14,TRBD2,TRBJ2-1,NA,TRBV20-1
TGTGCCAGCAGCCCTGACCCCTCCGGGGAGCTGTTTTTT,CASSPDPSGELFF,13,NA,TRBJ2-2,few,TRBV7-2
TGCGCCAGCAAACAAGACAGGAATAACTATGGCTACACCTTC,CASKQDRNNYGYTF,14,NA,TRBJ1-2,many,TRBV5-1
TGCGCCAGCAGCCTGGAGTGGGGATACCAAGAGACCCAGTACTTC,CASSLEWGYQETQYF,15,NA,TRBJ2-5,few,TRBV5-1
TGTGCCAGCAGCCAAGATCTTCAGCAGGGGTCATACATGAACACTGAAGCTTTCTTT,CASSQDLQQGSYMNTEAFF,19,NA,TRBJ1-1,NA,TRBV3-2
TGCGCCAGCAGCCCCTATTTCCCGACAGGGGATCGCGAGCAGTACTTC,CASSPYFPTGDREQYF,16,TRBD1,TRBJ2-7,few,TRBV5-1
TGTGCCAGTTCGACCCAGGACAGCTCTAGCACAGATACGCAGTATTTT,CASSTQDSSSTDTQYF,16,NA,TRBJ2-3,NA,TRBV28
TGTGCCAGCAGCCCGTACCAAGACCGAATGAACACTGAAGCTTTCTTT,CASSPYQDRMNTEAFF,16,NA,TRBJ1-1,many,TRBV7-8
TGCGCCAGCGGGCGGGACAAAGAGACCCAGTACTTC,CASGRDKETQYF,12,NA,TRBJ2-5,many,TRBV5-1
TGCGCCAGCAGCCAAGTTTCAGGGAGGGAGCAGTACTTC,CASSQVSGREQYF,13,NA,TRBJ2-7,few,TRBV4-3
TGCAGTGCTAGTCAGGCCCGACGGGCTTTCTTT,CSASQARRAFF,11,NA,TRBJ1-1,few,TRBV20-1
TGTGCCAGCAGCTCTTATCCGGGAGGCGGCGATACGCAGTATTTT,CASSSYPGGGDTQYF,15,TRBD2,TRBJ2-3,many,TRBV11-2
TGTGCCAGCAGTTTGCCGGACAGGAATTCACCCCTCCACTTT,CASSLPDRNSPLHF,14,TRBD1,TRBJ1-6,many,TRBV28
TGTGCCAGCAGTATGGTCCTGGGGAATCAGCCCCAGCATTTT,CASSMVLGNQPQHF,14,NA,TRBJ1-5,few,TRBV6-1
TGTGCCATCAGCGCGGGGGATGCAACTAATGAAAAACTGTTTTTT,CAISAGDATNEKLFF,15,NA,TRBJ1-4,NA,TRBV10-3
TGCAGCGCCTGGGATAGCACAGATACGCAGTATTTT,CSAWDSTDTQYF,12,NA,TRBJ2-3,few,TRBV29-1
TGCAGTGCTAGAGATGAAGGGACTAGCGTAAACTACAATGAGCAGTTCTTC,CSARDEGTSVNYNEQFF,17,TRBD2,TRBJ2-1,few,TRBV20-1
TGCAGCGTTGGCGGGGACAGGTCCCCTTTAAGGTACAATGAGCAGTTCTTC,CSVGGDRSPLRYNEQFF,17,TRBD1,TRBJ2-1,many,TRBV29-1
TGTGCCAGCTCTCTCGTGGGGTACCGGACGTCTGGGGCCAACGTCCTGACTTTC,CASSLVGYRTSGANVLTF,18,NA,TRBJ2-6,NA,TRBV18
TGTGCCAGCAGTTTACGGTGGGTCTCAGATACGCAGTATTTT,CASSLRWVSDTQYF,14,NA,TRBJ2-3,NA,TRBV28
TGTGCCAGCAGTCCCGGGCCCCGTGTGGACACTGAAGCTTTCTTT,CASSPGPRVDTEAFF,15,NA,TRBJ1-1,NA,TRBV28
TGCAGTGCTAGAGCCCCCGGGACAGGGGGCCCAGAGACCCAGTACTTC,CSARAPGTGGPETQYF,16,TRBD1,TRBJ2-5,many,TRBV20-1
TGTGCCAGCAGGGACAGGGGGCCCACTGAAGCTTTCTTT,CASRDRGPTEAFF,13,TRBD1,TRBJ1-1,NA,TRBV2
TGTGCCAGCAAGCCCCTAAACACTGAAGCTTTCTTT,CASKPLNTEAFF,12,NA,TRBJ1-1,NA,TRBV6-6
TGTGCCACCAGTGGGGGTCCGTTCTATGGCTACACCTTC,CATSGGPFYGYTF,13,NA,TRBJ1-2,few,TRBV24-1
TGTGCCAGAGGTGGGAGGAGGAGACGATACGAGCAGTACTTC,CARGGRRRRYEQYF,14,NA,TRBJ2-7,few,TRBV19
TGTGCCACCCGGCAGGGGAACTCCTACGAGCAGTACTTC,CATRQGNSYEQYF,13,NA,TRBJ2-7,few,TRBV24-1
TGTGCCAGCAGCTTAGGCCAGACAACCGGGGAGCTGTTTTTT,CASSLGQTTGELFF,14,NA,TRBJ2-2,NA,TRBV11-2
TGCGCCAGCAGTCAGACCCCGGGACCCGGAGAGACCCAGTACTTC,CASSQTPGPGETQYF,15,NA,TRBJ2-5,few,TRBV5-1